Each of the 20 T cell receptor beta chains below was sequenced from the same sample in a study of regulatory T cells in long-lasting Graves disease. The authors built TCR beta libraries using iRepertoire HTBI primers and Arm-PCR of CDR3 regions. Via MiXCR, TCRdb re-called the multiplex PCR reads, giving one row per CDR3 protein. The sample contains fewer than 550,000 distinct CDR3 sequences, roughly 15% of which appear only once. Described time point: newly diagnosed GD, antithyroid drugs for less than 3 months. Preparation of the TCR library used RNA extracted from PBMCs. Another study also made use of these data, one on T cells in Graves' hyperthyroidism and ophthalmopathy.

Sequences were derived from peripheral blood mononuclear cells (PBMCs), sampled at new diagnosis, from a patient treated with antithyroid drugs. The receptor set was obtained from a woman in her late teens or twenties with Graves disease.

V gene TRBV6-2 or TRBV6-3 combines with J gene TRBJ2-1, with D unclear. Germline V CDR1 and CDR2: MNHEY, SVGEGT. Trimming shortened V by 5 bases and J by 6 bases, and 5 bases separated the two germline ends. The CDR3 consists of 11 residues. CDR3 nucleotide sequence: TGTGCCAGCAGTGACGTCAATGAGCAGTTCTTC. It specifies CASSDVNEQFF.

This clonotype has a count of ten or more. V gene TRBV30 combines with J gene TRBJ2-1; D possibly corresponds to TRBD1 (6 bases). The germline CDR1 and CDR2 sequences are GTSNPN and SVGIG (reference sequence). V was trimmed by 2 bases and J by 11 bases, leaving 13 bases between them. This CDR3 has 12 residues. CDR3 loop: CAWSRQGPQQFF. The CDR3 DNA follows: TGTGCCTGGAGTAGGCAGGGGCCACAGCAGTTCTTC.

This clonotype was seen only a few times. The genes are TRBV7-9 and TRBJ2-3, with a possible D match to TRBD1 (5 bases). The CDR3 has 15 residues. CDR1 and CDR2 (germline): SEHNR, FQNEAQ (reference sequence). The V end lost 4 bases, the J end lost 1 base, and 12 bases lay between the germline ends. CDR3 sequence (DNA): TGTGCCAGCAGCTCCCTAGGGGTTGGCACAGATACGCAGTATTTT. Translated: CASSSLGVGTDTQYF.

The table lists this clonotype with many counts. This CDR3 is CASSLVEADGYTF. For the CDR3, the DNA is TGTGCCAGCAGCTTAGTTGAAGCGGATGGCTACACCTTC. V is TRBV13 and J is TRBJ1-2; unclear D gene. Per germline, CDR1 PRHDT and CDR2 FYEKMQ (reference sequence). This CDR3 spans 13 amino acids. The V end was cut by 1 base, the J end by 6 bases, with 9 bases between.

This clonotype was picked up a small number of times. The rearrangement uses TRBV5-1 and TRBJ1-1, with 7 nucleotides matching TRBD1. The CDR3 is made up of 16 amino acids. CDR1 SGHRS and CDR2 YFSETQ come from the germline V gene. V trimming: 2 bases; J trimming: 1 base; junction bases outside the gene matches: 8. The CDR3 DNA reads as TGCGCCAGCAGCTTAACAAACAGGGGCTGGAACACTGAAGCTTTCTTT. Translation: CASSLTNRGWNTEAFF. Looking up the rest from reference TRBV5-1 and TRBJ1-1 gives the full variable domain: KAGVTQTPRYLIKTRGQQVTLSCSPISGHRSVSWYQQTPGQGLQFLFEYFSETQRNKGNFPGRFSGRQFSNSRSEMNVSTLELGDSALYLCASSLTNRGWNTEAFFGQGTRLTVV.

Ten or more counts support this clonotype. This chain joins TRBV28 and TRBJ1-1; D remains unclear. The CDR3 loop spans 14 amino acids. Germline values: CDR1 MDHEN, CDR2 SYDVKM. With 3 bases removed from V and 0 bases from J, the gap between germline ends came to 8 bases. The DNA of the CDR3 is TGTGCCAGCAGTTTCCACAGCCTGAACACTGAAGCTTTCTTT. Its protein product is CASSFHSLNTEAFF. The whole variable domain, filled in from reference TRBV28 and TRBJ1-1, reads DVKVTQSSRYLVKRTGEKVFLECVQDMDHENMFWYRQDPGLGLRLIYFSYDVKMKEKGDIPEGYSVSREKKERFSLILESASTNQTSMYLCASSFHSLNTEAFFGQGTRLTVV.

The rearrangement links TRBV6-1 to TRBJ2-7; TRBD2 matches at 8 bases. Germline V gene data show CDR1 as MNHNS and CDR2 as SASEGT. The CDR3 has 13 amino acids. The CDR3 DNA sequence: TGTGTTACGGGCGGGACTAGCTCCTACGAGCAGTACTTC. Amino acids: CVTGGTSSYEQYF.

This clonotype has a count of ten or more. This chain uses TRBV2 with TRBJ1-2; no clear D gene. CDR1 is SNHLY, CDR2 FYNNEI, per germline. CDR3 length: 12 residues. With 5 bases removed from V and 4 bases from J, the gap between germline ends came to 8 bases. CDR3 amino acids: CASSYVGYGYTF. As DNA, the CDR3 is TGTGCCAGCAGTTATGTGGGCTATGGCTACACCTTC.

A few counts support this clonotype. The V call is TRBV6-1, the J call TRBJ1-6, with D possibly matching TRBD1 (5 bases). The CDR3 consists of 15 residues. Trimming took 7 bases from V and 7 from J, leaving 17 bases between them. Germline V gives CDR1 MNHNS, CDR2 SASEGT. The CDR3 sequence: CASNFIWGSNSPLHF. DNA of the CDR3: TGTGCCAGCAACTTCATTTGGGGGTCGAATTCACCCCTCCACTTT.

This clonotype was seen at least ten times. The rearrangement uses TRBV20-1 and TRBJ2-2; 8 bases are a match to TRBD1. Germline trimming cut 4 bases from V and 5 bases from J; bases unmatched to any gene: 6. The CDR3 contains 14 residues. Germline V gene data show CDR1 as DFQATT and CDR2 as SNEGSKA (reference sequence). The CDR3 sequence: CSATGGADTGELFF. The CDR3 DNA follows: TGCAGTGCTACAGGGGGCGCCGATACCGGGGAGCTGTTTTTT.

This clonotype was picked up many times. J is TRBJ2-3 and V is TRBV28; D is possibly TRBD1 (6 bases). Trimming shortened V by 5 bases and J by 4 bases, and 13 bases separated the two germline ends. The CDR3 is made up of 14 amino acids. Germline CDR1 and CDR2: MDHEN and SYDVKM. The CDR3 protein is CASSDRLGPDTQYF. CDR3 in DNA: TGTGCCAGCAGTGACAGGTTGGGCCCAGATACGCAGTATTTT.

This clonotype was observed many times. This rearrangement joins TRBV30 to TRBJ1-3; D not certain. Germline V gives CDR1 GTSNPN, CDR2 SVGIG (reference sequence). The CDR3 is made up of 14 amino acids. V lost 2 bases to trimming and J lost 0 bases, with 8 bases between them. The CDR3 loop is CAWSPLHSGNTIYF. The CDR3, as DNA: TGTGCCTGGAGTCCACTCCACTCTGGAAACACCATATATTTT.

This clonotype has a handful of counts. This sequence joins TRBV20-1 and TRBJ2-7; maybe TRBD2 (6 bases). CDR3 size: 15 residues. The germline V gene has CDR1 DFQATT and CDR2 SNEGSKA (reference sequence). Trimming stripped 0 bases from V and 0 bases from J, with 12 bases between. CDR3 region: CSARDLGGNSYEQYF. For the CDR3, the DNA is TGCAGTGCTAGAGATCTTGGCGGGAACTCCTACGAGCAGTACTTC.

This clonotype was counted many times. This rearrangement joins TRBV2 to TRBJ2-7, with D possibly called TRBD1 or TRBD2 (5 bases each). Germline CDR1 SNHLY, CDR2 FYNNEI. The CDR3 is 15 residues long. V was clipped by 3 bases and J by 10 bases, with 22 bases between them. CDR3 bases: TGTGCCAGCAGTGATTCGGCAAACGGCCAAGGGGACCAGTACTTC. Encoded protein: CASSDSANGQGDQYF.

The chain combines TRBV5-5 with TRBJ2-1, with D possibly matching TRBD2 (6 bases). The DNA end favors TRBJ2-5, so the J call may be wrong. The CDR3 is 14 residues long. Germline V gives CDR1 SGHKS, CDR2 YYEKEE (reference sequence). This CDR3 is CASREDVGRETQYF. The CDR3 nucleotides read TGTGCCAGCAGAGAAGACGTAGGGAGGGAGACCCAGTACTTC.

This clonotype was detected a few times. The V and J genes are TRBV29-1 and TRBJ2-5, with D uncertain. Germline CDR1 is SQVTM and CDR2 is ANQGSEA. The length of the CDR3 is 10 residues. The V end was cut by 4 bases, the J end by 5 bases, with 5 bases between. CDR3 sequence: CSVGSETQYF. CDR3 coding DNA: TGCAGCGTTGGGTCGGAGACCCAGTACTTC.

This clonotype was observed a few times. The CDR3 DNA follows: TGTGCCAGCAGTTCAGGGATGAGGAACACTGAAGCTTTCTTT. This gives the protein CASSSGMRNTEAFF. This chain joins TRBV12-3 or TRBV12-4 and TRBJ1-1, with a tentative D call TRBD1 (5 bases). Deletions cut 4 bases from V and 1 base from J, with 10 bases between. The CDR3 loop spans 14 amino acids.

This clonotype was detected many times. This chain links TRBV20-1 with TRBJ2-1; 10 nucleotides agree with TRBD2. The CDR3 covers 16 residues. The trim removed 4 bases at V and 4 bases at J, leaving 10 bases unmatched. Looked up from germline, CDR1 is DFQATT and CDR2 is SNEGSKA (reference sequence). The CDR3 DNA reads as TGCAGTGCTATAGTAGCGGGAGGCCCACAATACAATGAGCAGTTCTTC. This gives the protein CSAIVAGGPQYNEQFF.

This clonotype came up a few times. The V call is TRBV20-1, the J call TRBJ2-7; D remains ambiguous. Germline V lookup: CDR1 DFQATT, CDR2 SNEGSKA (reference sequence). This CDR3 has 10 amino acids. Trimming removed 4 bases at V and 1 base at J, with 2 bases between. The CDR3 protein is CSATSYEQYF. The CDR3 DNA reads as TGCAGTGCTACATCCTACGAGCAGTACTTC.

This clonotype has at least ten counts. This chain links TRBV30 with TRBJ2-1; D is uncertain. The V gene lost 1 base and the J gene lost 4 bases, with 5 bases spanning the gap. This CDR3 contains 12 residues. Germline-derived CDR1 and CDR2 are GTSNPN and SVGIG (reference sequence). The CDR3 loop reads CAWSEGYNEQFF. In nucleotides, the CDR3 is TGTGCCTGGAGTGAAGGGTACAATGAGCAGTTCTTC.